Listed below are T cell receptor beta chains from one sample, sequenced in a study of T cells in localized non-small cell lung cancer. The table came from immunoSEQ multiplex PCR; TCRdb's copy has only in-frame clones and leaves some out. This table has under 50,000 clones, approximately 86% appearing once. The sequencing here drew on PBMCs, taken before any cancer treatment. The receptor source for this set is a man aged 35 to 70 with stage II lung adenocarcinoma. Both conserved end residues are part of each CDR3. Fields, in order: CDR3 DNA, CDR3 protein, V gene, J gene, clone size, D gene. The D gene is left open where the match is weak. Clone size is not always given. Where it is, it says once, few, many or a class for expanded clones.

DNA: TGTGCCAGCACCCTGGACAGGGGGCAACGGGGCTACACCTTC
CDR3: CASTLDRGQRGYTF
V: TRBV2
J: TRBJ1-2
size: -
D: TRBD1

DNA: TGCGCCAGCAGCAGCGCCAGGGTGGAAGAGACCCAGTACTTC
CDR3: CASSSARVEETQYF
V: TRBV5-1
J: TRBJ2-5
size: -
D: -

DNA: TGTGCCAGCAGCTTCGGGACTGAAGCTTTCTTT
CDR3: CASSFGTEAFF
V: TRBV11-2
J: TRBJ1-1
size: -
D: -

DNA: TGCGCCAGCAGCTCGGGACAGGGGGCAAAACGCACAGATACGCAGTATTTT
CDR3: CASSSGQGAKRTDTQYF
V: TRBV5-1
J: TRBJ2-3
size: -
D: TRBD1

DNA: TGTGCCAGCAGCTCGACGGCGAAGAGGGTGAGCTACACCTTC
CDR3: CASSSTAKRVSYTF
V: TRBV7-9
J: TRBJ1-2
size: -
D: -

DNA: TGTGCCAGCAGTTACTCCACTGGCACCAATGAAAAACTGTTTTTT
CDR3: CASSYSTGTNEKLFF
V: TRBV6-5
J: TRBJ1-4
size: -
D: -

DNA: TGCGCCAGCAGCTTGGAGGGGAACAGCAATCAGCCCCAGCATTTT
CDR3: CASSLEGNSNQPQHF
V: TRBV5-1
J: TRBJ1-5
size: -
D: -

DNA: TGTGCCAGCAGCCAAGCTTTGGGGGGATGGGATAATGAAAAACTGTTTTTT
CDR3: CASSQALGGWDNEKLFF
V: TRBV14
J: TRBJ1-4
size: -
D: -

DNA: TGCGCCAGCAGCTTGGATCAAGAGACCCAGTACTTC
CDR3: CASSLDQETQYF
V: TRBV5-1
J: TRBJ2-5
size: -
D: -

DNA: TGCGCCAGCAGCTTGGTCCGGGAAGATACGCAGTATTTT
CDR3: CASSLVREDTQYF
V: TRBV5-1
J: TRBJ2-3
size: -
D: -

DNA: TGTGCCACCAGCGTCTTCCCGTTAACTAATGAAAAACTGTTTTTT
CDR3: CATSVFPLTNEKLFF
V: TRBV15
J: TRBJ1-4
size: once
D: -

DNA: TGTGCCAGTAGTATAGGGGTTCGCGTGGGGTATGGCTACACCTTC
CDR3: CASSIGVRVGYGYTF
V: TRBV19
J: TRBJ1-2
size: -
D: -

DNA: TGTGCCAGCAGTCCTAGTAGCTCCTACGAGCAGTACTTC
CDR3: CASSPSSSYEQYF
V: TRBV6-1
J: TRBJ2-7
size: -
D: -

DNA: TGTGCCAGCAGCCTCCGGACAGTCACCCCATACGACGAGCAGTACTTC
CDR3: CASSLRTVTPYDEQYF
V: TRBV7-9
J: TRBJ2-7
size: -
D: -

DNA: TGCGCCAGCAGTGAGTCTAAGCGGGGATCCACAGATACGCAGTATTTT
CDR3: CASSESKRGSTDTQYF
V: TRBV10-1
J: TRBJ2-3
size: -
D: TRBD2

DNA: TGTGCCAGCAGTTTAGACCTGAGCGAGCAGTACTTC
CDR3: CASSLDLSEQYF
V: TRBV27
J: TRBJ2-7
size: -
D: -

DNA: TGCGCCAGCAGGCGCGGGGGGGCCTCAGATACGCAGTATTTT
CDR3: CASRRGGASDTQYF
V: TRBV5-1
J: TRBJ2-3
size: -
D: TRBD2

DNA: TGCGCCAGCAGCTTGGGGCAGGGCGACGCGACCCAGTACTTC
CDR3: CASSLGQGDATQYF
V: TRBV5-1
J: TRBJ2-5
size: once
D: -

DNA: TGCGCCAGCAGTCGGGAGTGGAACACTGAAGCTTTCTTT
CDR3: CASSREWNTEAFF
V: TRBV5-1
J: TRBJ1-1
size: -
D: -

DNA: TGCGCCAGCAGCGGGACGGATAAGGAGACCCAGTACTTC
CDR3: CASSGTDKETQYF
V: TRBV10-1
J: TRBJ2-5
size: -
D: -

DNA: TGCGCCAGCAGCTTGGCGGAGACCCAGTACTTC
CDR3: CASSLAETQYF
V: TRBV5-1
J: TRBJ2-5
size: few
D: -

DNA: TGCGCCAGCAGCTTGCAGGGAAATGTGGATGGCTACACCTTC
CDR3: CASSLQGNVDGYTF
V: TRBV5-1
J: TRBJ1-2
size: -
D: -

DNA: TGCGCCAGCAGCTTAAGCACGTCGTACCAAGAGACCCAGTACTTC
CDR3: CASSLSTSYQETQYF
V: TRBV5-1
J: TRBJ2-5
size: -
D: -

DNA: TGTGCCAGCAGTTACGGTACCTTACCCTACACAGATACGCAGTATTTT
CDR3: CASSYGTLPYTDTQYF
V: TRBV6-6
J: TRBJ2-3
size: -
D: -

DNA: TGTGCCAGCTCACCAAGACAGGGAAACACAGATACGCAGTATTTT
CDR3: CASSPRQGNTDTQYF
V: TRBV18
J: TRBJ2-3
size: -
D: TRBD1

DNA: TGTGCCAGCAGCCAAGTTCGTAGTTTCGGGGGAACGGAGCATGAGCAGTTCTTC
CDR3: CASSQVRSFGGTEHEQFF
V: TRBV14
J: TRBJ2-1
size: once
D: -

DNA: TGTGCCAGCAGCGTAGAGGGACAGGGATCACCCCTCCACTTT
CDR3: CASSVEGQGSPLHF
V: TRBV9
J: TRBJ1-6
size: -
D: TRBD1

DNA: TGTGCCAGCAGCGGCGGGGGGGGATGGTACGAGGAGACCCAGTACTTC
CDR3: CASSGGGGWYEETQYF
V: TRBV11-2
J: TRBJ2-5
size: -
D: TRBD2

DNA: TGTGCCAGTAGTATGGCCAGCGGGGGGCAAGAGACCCAGTACTTC
CDR3: CASSMASGGQETQYF
V: TRBV19
J: TRBJ2-5
size: -
D: TRBD2

DNA: TGTGCCAGCAGCCCGGAACCGAGCACAGATACGCAGTATTTT
CDR3: CASSPEPSTDTQYF
V: TRBV5-4
J: TRBJ2-3
size: once
D: -

DNA: TGTGCCAGCCAGCGGGGGCCGAACACTGAAGCTTTCTTT
CDR3: CASQRGPNTEAFF
V: TRBV2
J: TRBJ1-1
size: -
D: -

DNA: TGTGCCAGCAGCGGTACCGGGACAGGGTTCGAGCAGTACTTC
CDR3: CASSGTGTGFEQYF
V: TRBV27
J: TRBJ2-7
size: -
D: TRBD1

DNA: TGTGCCAGCAGCCTCGCAGGGGGGTCTGGAAACACCATATATTTT
CDR3: CASSLAGGSGNTIYF
V: TRBV7-9
J: TRBJ1-3
size: -
D: TRBD1

DNA: TGTGCCAGCAGTCGGGATTGGGAGACCCAGTACTTC
CDR3: CASSRDWETQYF
V: TRBV7-6
J: TRBJ2-5
size: -
D: -

DNA: TGTGCCAGCAGCCAACCCAACGGGCAGGGATCCGAAAAACTGTTTTTT
CDR3: CASSQPNGQGSEKLFF
V: TRBV4-2
J: TRBJ1-4
size: -
D: -

DNA: TGTGCCTGGAGTTTCCTAACGCAAGAGACCCAGTACTTC
CDR3: CAWSFLTQETQYF
V: TRBV30
J: TRBJ2-5
size: -
D: -

DNA: TGTGCCTCCTCGACAGGGACCGGGGAGCTGTTTTTT
CDR3: CASSTGTGELFF
V: TRBV30
J: TRBJ2-2
size: -
D: TRBD1

DNA: TGTGCCAGCAGTTTATCCTCGTTTAATAGCAATCAGCCCCAGCATTTT
CDR3: CASSLSSFNSNQPQHF
V: TRBV28
J: TRBJ1-5
size: -
D: -

DNA: TGTGCCAGCAGCTTAGGGGGGACGATTTACCCAAACACAGATACGCAGTATTTT
CDR3: CASSLGGTIYPNTDTQYF
V: TRBV7-6
J: TRBJ2-3
size: once
D: -

DNA: TGTGCCAGCAGTGAAGTTGGGGGCTCTGGGGCCAACGTCCTGACTTTC
CDR3: CASSEVGGSGANVLTF
V: TRBV6-1
J: TRBJ2-6
size: few
D: -

DNA: TGTGCCAGCATCCTCCAGGTCGGGGACAATGAGCAGTTCTTC
CDR3: CASILQVGDNEQFF
V: TRBV2
J: TRBJ2-1
size: -
D: -

DNA: TGTGCCAGCAGCTTAGCGCAGGGGGCTAGGAACAATGAGCAGTTCTTC
CDR3: CASSLAQGARNNEQFF
V: TRBV11-1
J: TRBJ2-1
size: -
D: TRBD1

DNA: TGCGCCAGCAGCCCAAGAGGACAGGGGGCCACTGAAGCTTTCTTT
CDR3: CASSPRGQGATEAFF
V: TRBV5-1
J: TRBJ1-1
size: -
D: TRBD1

DNA: TGCGCCAGCAGCGCACAGGGGTGGGGAGACGATGAGCAGTTCTTC
CDR3: CASSAQGWGDDEQFF
V: TRBV5-1
J: TRBJ2-1
size: few
D: TRBD1

DNA: TGTGCCAGCAGCGCTAACAGGGAAACGGGCACAGATACGCAGTATTTT
CDR3: CASSANRETGTDTQYF
V: TRBV9
J: TRBJ2-3
size: -
D: -

DNA: TGTGCCAGCAGCTTAGGAGGTGGCAGGGGGCGCGAAAAACTGTTTTTT
CDR3: CASSLGGGRGREKLFF
V: TRBV7-9
J: TRBJ1-4
size: -
D: TRBD1

DNA: TGTGCCAGCAGCGGGACAGGGACCGAGCAGTACTTC
CDR3: CASSGTGTEQYF
V: TRBV6-5
J: TRBJ2-7
size: -
D: TRBD1

DNA: TGTGCCAGCAGTGAATACGGTGGCTACACCTTC
CDR3: CASSEYGGYTF
V: TRBV6-5
J: TRBJ1-2
size: -
D: -

DNA: TGTGCCAGCAGCCTTTTAAATGGGGCCAACGTCCTGACTTTC
CDR3: CASSLLNGANVLTF
V: TRBV14
J: TRBJ2-6
size: once
D: -

DNA: TGTGCCAGCAGCCCGCGGGACAGGCCTGAAGAGACCCAGTACTTC
CDR3: CASSPRDRPEETQYF
V: TRBV7-8
J: TRBJ2-5
size: -
D: TRBD1

DNA: TGCGCCAGCAGCTTGGGCCCTTCAGGGGGCACTGAAGCTTTCTTT
CDR3: CASSLGPSGGTEAFF
V: TRBV5-1
J: TRBJ1-1
size: -
D: TRBD1

DNA: TGTGCCAGCAGCTTACGCGGGAACACCGGGGAGCTGTTTTTT
CDR3: CASSLRGNTGELFF
V: TRBV11-3
J: TRBJ2-2
size: once
D: -

DNA: TGTGCCAGCAGGGGTCCCATCTTGGGCACAGATACGCAGTATTTT
CDR3: CASRGPILGTDTQYF
V: TRBV11-1
J: TRBJ2-3
size: -
D: -

DNA: TGCGCCAGCAGTGAGTCGGGGGGTTCACTGGGCTACACCTTC
CDR3: CASSESGGSLGYTF
V: TRBV10-1
J: TRBJ1-2
size: -
D: -

DNA: TGTGCCAGCAGCGTAAGGGACACCTACAATGAGCAGTTCTTC
CDR3: CASSVRDTYNEQFF
V: TRBV9
J: TRBJ2-1
size: once
D: -